The T cell receptor beta chain described here comes from a study of tumor-infiltrating lymphocytes in primary liver carcinoma. Broader study findings: Researchers report that only about 8-24% of top clones turned up in all five tumor regions.

Unsorted bulk tissue (roughly 20-31 mg) underwent RNA and DNA co-extraction. The study enrolled treatment-naive patients with chronic HBV infection. As for this clonotype: Antigen: not known. One end of the junction varies from germline; a read error may be responsible.

Germline assignment: CDR1 SGHAT and CDR2 FQNNGV. CDR3 size: 15 residues. The input was approximately 500 ng total RNA; TCR beta cDNA was made from it with a constant-region primer. Libraries for TCR beta were built through three nested multiplex PCR rounds, which together made up a slightly modified ARM-PCR procedure. TRBV1-TRBV30 forward and Cbeta reverse primers drove the first two roughly 10-cycle rounds. TCRdb analysed the multiplex PCR reads with MiXCR anew, one entry per CDR3 protein. The table lists 150,000 to 200,000 distinct CDR3 sequences, around four fifths of them singletons. The V call is TRBV11-2, the J call TRBJ2-7, with TRBD1 matching over 7 bases. The sample was tumor tissue from primary liver carcinoma. The source of this sequence is a man aged 35 to 55 with primary liver carcinoma and hepatitis B virus infection. This chain's CDR3 is CDSSLRWTGENEQYF. In nucleotides, the CDR3 is TGTGACAGCAGCTTACGATGGACAGGAGAGAACGAGCAGTACTTC.